The source of this T cell receptor (beta chain) is a study of cytomegalovirus exposure and HLA in healthy donors. General observations from the study: A few chains linked to CMV were shown in vitro to be specific for CMV antigens. In the analysis, some V segments, TRBV6-2 and TRBV6-3 included, were excluded as indistinguishable.

On this clone: The antigen remains undetermined.

It was with 60 Vbeta and 13 Jbeta primers that the PCR ran. Libraries were prepared by immunoSEQ multiplex PCR; TCRdb keeps only in-frame clonotypes and omits some of them. The table lists about 120,000 clones, around 69% of them singletons. V lost 5 bases and J lost 4; bases outside the gene matches: 6. The CDR3 is made up of 15 amino acids. Germline CDR1 and CDR2: LNHDA and SQIVND (reference sequence). The sample consisted of PBMCs. V and J are TRBV19 and TRBJ2-1, with 9 bases lining up with TRBD2. The sequence was obtained from a man in his fifties in good health and CMV-seropositive. The CDR3 sequence: CASSYRLADYNEQFF. For the CDR3, the DNA is TGTGCCAGTAGTTATAGACTAGCGGATTACAATGAGCAGTTCTTC.